What follows describes a single T cell receptor (beta chain). This entry comes from a study of blood T cell repertoires in COVID-19. Study information: Nucleic acid was either cDNA or gDNA, and it came from T cells, B-cell-depleted T cells, or PBMCs.

V lost 2 bases to trimming and J lost 6 bases; unmatched junction nucleotides: 13. CDR3 length: 17 residues. CDR1 and CDR2 (germline): LNHNV, YYDKDF (reference sequence). TCRdb's copy holds only in-frame clones and misses some; the assay was immunoSEQ multiplex PCR. The repertoire has roughly 76,000 clones, under 95% of them found once; the top ten carry 1.5%. The sequencing input was peripheral blood. V and J are TRBV15 and TRBJ2-1; 7 nucleotides match TRBD1. The sequence was obtained from a man between 50 and 59 years old with acute or convalescent COVID-19. Here the CDR3 reads CATSRILTGATGNEQFF. As DNA, the CDR3 is TGTGCCACCAGCAGAATACTTACAGGGGCAACCGGCAATGAGCAGTTCTTC.